This entry lists 17 T cell receptor beta chains sequenced from one sample in a study of read filtering for tumor transcriptome and immune sequencing. This library used 300 to 450 ng RNA and molecular barcoded adaptors spanning alpha/delta and beta/gamma chains. TCRdb called the reads again in MiXCR, with one record for every CDR3 protein. The repertoire holds 60,000 or so distinct CDR3 sequences, with roughly 19% as singletons. Input material: a population of CD138-negative cells sorted from bone marrow. The receptors derive from a donor at least 40 years old with multiple myeloma.

This clonotype qualifies as medium-sized. The chain employs TRBV5-1 and TRBJ2-1, with TRBD2 matching over 7 bases. This CDR3 contains 16 residues. Germline V gene data show CDR1 as SGHRS and CDR2 as YFSETQ. The V gene end was trimmed by 2 bases and the J gene end by 3 bases; junction bases not matched to a gene: 8. Written as DNA, the CDR3 is TGCGCCAGCAGCTTCGAGGCGGGAGACGACTACAATGAGCAGTTCTTC. This codes for CASSFEAGDDYNEQFF.

This clonotype appeared many times. The chain carries TRBV4-1 and TRBJ2-5; a possible D gene is TRBD1 (6 bases). The V gene's germline CDR1 is MGHRA and CDR2 YSYEKL. V gave up 2 bases and J gave up 5 bases, with 15 bases separating them. The CDR3 runs to 15 residues. The CDR3 DNA reads as TGCGCCAGCAGCCAATGGGACACGGTCGGTGAGACCCAGTACTTC. It codes for CASSQWDTVGETQYF.

This clonotype was counted many times. The CDR3 is CASSLSFRVGGNEQFF. The CDR3 coding sequence is TGCGCCAGCAGCTTGAGTTTCCGGGTGGGGGGGAATGAGCAGTTCTTC. The gene calls are TRBV5-1 and TRBJ2-1; 7 nucleotides line up with TRBD2. The germline V gene has CDR1 SGHRS and CDR2 YFSETQ. This CDR3 is built from 16 residues. The V segment lost 1 base and the J segment 7 bases; nucleotides outside the gene matches: 11. The variable domain in full, completed from reference TRBV5-1 and TRBJ2-1, reads KAGVTQTPRYLIKTRGQQVTLSCSPISGHRSVSWYQQTPGQGLQFLFEYFSETQRNKGNFPGRFSGRQFSNSRSEMNVSTLELGDSALYLCASSLSFRVGGNEQFFGPGTRLTVL.

In the case of this clonotype: A much larger clone differs by one base, so this may be a read error. V is TRBV7-9 and J is TRBJ2-5; 7 bases agree with TRBD1. Germline CDR1 reads SEHNR; CDR2 reads FQNEAQ (reference sequence). This CDR3 is 14 amino acids long. The CDR3 DNA sequence: TGTGCCAGCAGCCTCGGGACAGCCCAAGAGGCCCAGTACTTC. This translates into CASSLGTAQEAQYF.

This clonotype was detected ten times or more. The rearrangement uses TRBV29-1 and TRBJ2-6; perhaps TRBD2 as D (5 bases). Germline-derived CDR1 and CDR2 are SQVTM and ANQGSEA. Trimming left V 1 base short and J 4 bases short, with 8 bases between. The CDR3 is made up of 14 amino acids. In nucleotides, the CDR3 is TGCAGCGTTGAAGGGGAGATCGGGGCCAACGTCCTGACTTTC. It encodes CSVEGEIGANVLTF.

Details on this clonotype: A much larger clone sits a single nucleotide away, making a read error possible. The rearrangement joins TRBV5-1 to TRBJ2-7, with TRBD2 matching over 7 bases. The J segment lost 5 bases and the V segment lost 6 bases, leaving 14 bases of the junction unmatched. Germline V CDR1 and CDR2: SGHRS, YFSETQ. This CDR3 contains 15 residues. Here the CDR3 reads CASMMSVTSTHEQYF. As DNA, the CDR3 is TGCGCCAGCATGATGAGTGTGACTAGCACCCACGAGCAGTACTTC. The complete variable domain, with remaining parts taken from reference TRBV5-1 and TRBJ2-7, reads KAGVTQTPRYLIKTRGQQVTLSCSPISGHRSVSWYQQTPGQGLQFLFEYFSETQRNKGNFPGRFSGRQFSNSRSEMNVSTLELGDSALYLCASMMSVTSTHEQYFGPGTRLTVT.

This clonotype came up many times. The J gene is TRBJ1-2, the V gene TRBV7-2; unclear D gene. Germline lookup yields CDR1 SGHTA and CDR2 FQGNSA. Trimming stripped 1 base from V and 6 bases from J, with 9 bases between. The CDR3 runs 13 residues. The CDR3 reads CASSLEHLDGYTF. CDR3 sequence (DNA): TGTGCCAGCAGCTTAGAACACTTAGATGGCTACACCTTC.

This clonotype was picked up many times. This chain links TRBV20-1 with TRBJ1-1; D remains ambiguous. There are 15 residues in the CDR3. Germline CDR1 and CDR2: DFQATT and SNEGSKA (reference sequence). Trimming pared 6 bases from V and 3 bases from J, leaving 20 bases between. The CDR3 coding sequence is TGCAGTGCATCCCCTTCACTTCGATCGGACACTGAAGCTTTCTTT. Translation gives CSASPSLRSDTEAFF.

The chain recombines TRBV7-8 with TRBJ2-1, with unresolved D. Trimming cost V 5 bases and J 7 bases, with 21 bases left between them. CDR3 length: 16 residues. CDR1 and CDR2 from the germline V gene are SGHVS and FQNEAQ. CDR3 DNA sequence: TGTGCCAGCAGCGTAGATAGCCGGAGTGTTACGAATGAGCAGTTCTTC. It yields the protein CASSVDSRSVTNEQFF.

The chain carries TRBV29-1 and TRBJ2-3; the match to TRBD1 covers 7 bases. The CDR3 has 13 amino acids. Germline loops: CDR1 SQVTM, CDR2 ANQGSEA. V shed 2 bases, J shed 4 bases, and the junction held 3 bases outside the gene matches. The CDR3 coding sequence is TGCAGCGTTGAAATCACAGGGGCAGATACGCAGTATTTT. Amino acids: CSVEITGADTQYF.

This clonotype ranks as medium-sized. The V gene is TRBV20-1, the J gene TRBJ2-1; 10 bases are a match to TRBD2. V lost 6 bases and J lost 8; bases outside the gene matches: 13. This CDR3 has 15 amino acids. Germline CDR1 and CDR2: DFQATT and SNEGSKA (reference sequence). The DNA for the CDR3 is TGCAGTGCAAATCAACTAGCGGGGTGGTGGGATGAGCAGTTCTTC. Translated: CSANQLAGWWDEQFF.

This clonotype turned up a few times. J is TRBJ2-7 and V is TRBV10-2; 8 bases line up with TRBD2. Germline lookup yields CDR1 WSHSY and CDR2 SAAADI. This CDR3 has 15 residues. The trim removed 6 bases at V and 2 bases at J, leaving 9 bases unmatched. In nucleotides, the CDR3 is TGCGCCAGCAGCCCCACTAGCGGCCGGACCTACGAGCAGTACTTC. Translated, it gives CASSPTSGRTYEQYF.

This clonotype was seen ten or more times. The chain employs TRBV20-1 and TRBJ1-1; the D is unclear. V lost 0 bases and J 0 bases, leaving 14 bases between the germline ends. This CDR3 has 16 amino acids. Germline CDR1 reads DFQATT; CDR2 reads SNEGSKA (reference sequence). For the CDR3, the DNA is TGCAGTGCTAGAGATGGGAAGGAACAGTTGAACACTGAAGCTTTCTTT. Translating it yields CSARDGKEQLNTEAFF.

This clonotype was detected many times. V gene TRBV5-1 combines with J gene TRBJ2-3; 11 nucleotides align to TRBD1. Germline values: CDR1 SGHRS, CDR2 YFSETQ. This CDR3 is built from 14 residues. V gave up 4 bases and J gave up 8 bases; unmatched junction bases: 6. In nucleotides, the CDR3 is TGCGCCAGCAGCCGAGGACAGGGGGCGGGTACGCAGTATTTT. It is translated as CASSRGQGAGTQYF.

This clonotype showed up many times. CDR3 region: CASSFGVSASTDTQYF. For the CDR3, the DNA is TGTGCCAGCAGCTTCGGTGTTAGCGCTAGCACAGATACGCAGTATTTT. The chain couples TRBV7-9 to TRBJ2-3, with TRBD2 as a possible D gene (5 bases). This CDR3 region has 16 residues. Germline CDR1 reads SEHNR; CDR2 reads FQNEAQ (reference sequence). Trimming cost V 3 bases and J 0 bases, with 13 bases left between them.

About this clonotype itself: A much larger clonotype is one base distant, so this may be a read error. The chain links TRBV6-6 to TRBJ2-5; 10 nucleotides match TRBD2. Germline V gene lookup returns CDR1 MNHNY and CDR2 SVGAGI (reference sequence). The V segment lost 7 bases and the J segment 9 bases; nucleotides outside the gene matches: 8. This CDR3 has 13 amino acids. The CDR3 loop reads CASIAGGLVSQYF. For the CDR3, the DNA is TGTGCCAGCATAGCGGGGGGTTTGGTGTCCCAGTACTTC.

In its sample, this clonotype was seen many times. The chain links TRBV6-6 to TRBJ2-3, with 10 bases that match TRBD1. The germline V gene has CDR1 MNHNY and CDR2 SVGAGI (reference sequence). V shed 6 bases and J 3 bases; nucleotides not matched to a gene: 3. The CDR3 is made up of 14 amino acids. The CDR3 here is CASRRDRGTDTQYF. The CDR3 DNA is TGTGCCAGCAGACGGGACAGGGGAACAGATACGCAGTATTTT.